The clone carrying this TCR beta chain has ten or more counts. Its specificity is unknown. Graves' hyperthyroidism was deemed stable absent ophthalmopathy progression within 18 months. Investigators excluded patients with uncontrolled infection, other autoimmune disease, pregnancy or lactation. This CDR3 spans 17 amino acids. J lost 8 bases, V lost 6 bases, and 17 bases had no gene match. Germline values: CDR1 MDHEN, CDR2 SYDVKM. Amplification targeted TCR beta CDR3 regions from RNA transcripts. During a first-round RT-PCR of the TCR CDR3, the HTBI primer set was used. TCRdb processed the multiplex PCR reads anew with MiXCR; each CDR3 protein has one entry. The sample yields about 300,000 distinct CDR3 sequences, 16% seen once. This specimen belongs to a study of T cells in Graves' hyperthyroidism and ophthalmopathy. Study observations and caveats: Blood also contained most expanded thyroid clonotypes above 0.001.

The source of this sequence is a man in his thirties or forties with Graves' hyperthyroidism. The V gene is TRBV28, the J gene TRBJ2-1; 9 nucleotides match TRBD2. Sample: blood. The CDR3 protein is CASSPSGSGRGRHEQFF. The DNA for the CDR3 is TGTGCCAGCAGCCCTTCCGGTAGCGGGAGAGGGAGACATGAGCAGTTCTTC. Drawing the rest from reference TRBV28 and TRBJ2-1, the complete variable domain is DVKVTQSSRYLVKRTGEKVFLECVQDMDHENMFWYRQDPGLGLRLIYFSYDVKMKEKGDIPEGYSVSREKKERFSLILESASTNQTSMYLCASSPSGSGRGRHEQFFGPGTRLTVL.